This is a list of T cell receptor beta chains from one sample in a study of Ad26.COV2.S vaccination and SARS-CoV-2 variants. TCRdb's table, derived via immunoSEQ multiplex PCR, lists solely in-frame clones and lacks some. Altogether roughly 350,000 clones are present, about nine tenths being singletons, with the ten largest covering approximately 5.9%. The sample here was peripheral blood, taken in a trial of Ad26.COV2.S vaccine versus placebo. All receptors come from a person aged 18-65 years who received the Ad26.COV2.S COVID-19 vaccine or a placebo. Each CDR3 is given with its conserved first and last residue. The D gene is left open where the match is weak. Size is stated for part of the rows, as once, few or many counts, or as a class when the clone is expanded.

>TRBD2|TRBJ2-3|TRBV29-1|NA
CSVRTSGGAGDTQYF
TGCAGCGTCCGAACTAGCGGGGGGGCCGGAGATACGCAGTATTTT
>NA|TRBJ2-5|TRBV28|NA
CASIRSGYQETQYF
TGTGCCAGCATACGGTCTGGGTACCAAGAGACCCAGTACTTC
>NA|TRBJ1-5|TRBV4-1|NA
CASSRGGQTQPQHF
TGCGCCAGCAGCCGCGGGGGGCAAACACAGCCCCAGCATTTT
>NA|TRBJ1-5|TRBV7-9|many
CASSNPGPLPQHF
TGTGCCAGCAGCAATCCGGGGCCGTTGCCCCAGCATTTT
>TRBD1|TRBJ2-7|TRBV27|NA
CASVKQGPISYEQYF
TGTGCCAGCGTCAAACAGGGGCCGATCTCCTACGAGCAGTACTTC
>NA|TRBJ1-1|TRBV27|NA
CASSLLNTEAFF
TGTGCCAGCAGTTTACTGAACACTGAAGCTTTCTTT
>NA|TRBJ1-2|TRBV5-8|NA
CASIIGRTAFYGYTF
TGTGCCAGCATCATCGGGAGGACAGCCTTCTATGGCTACACCTTC
>TRBD2|TRBJ2-3|TRBV15|NA
CATSRGLATDTQYF
TGTGCCACCAGCAGGGGACTAGCTACAGATACGCAGTATTTT
>TRBD1|TRBJ1-3|TRBV5-6|NA
CASSPIAGTGGNTIYF
TGTGCCAGCAGTCCCATCGCCGGGACAGGGGGAAACACCATATATTTT
>TRBD1|TRBJ2-6|TRBV18|NA
CASSPIFRGETGASSSGANVLTF
TGTGCCAGCTCACCTATATTTAGGGGCGAGACAGGGGCGTCAAGCTCTGGGGCCAACGTCCTGACTTTC
>TRBD2|TRBJ2-1|TRBV18|NA
CASHHSGGALPGEQFF
TGTGCCAGCCACCATAGCGGGGGGGCCCTGCCGGGCGAGCAGTTCTTC
>TRBD1|TRBJ2-7|TRBV6-2/TRBV6-3|NA
CASSRTGGPYEQYF
TGTGCCAGCAGCCGGACAGGGGGCCCCTACGAGCAGTACTTC
>NA|TRBJ2-1|TRBV29-1|NA
CSVEDQTNEQFF
TGCAGCGTTGAAGATCAAACCAATGAGCAGTTCTTC
>TRBD1|TRBJ1-2|TRBV5-4|NA
CASSFDRGDGYTF
TGTGCCAGCAGCTTCGACAGGGGAGACGGCTACACCTTC
>NA|TRBJ1-1|TRBV30|NA
CAWRIPGGHVNTEAFF
TGTGCCTGGAGGATACCTGGGGGACATGTGAACACTGAAGCTTTCTTT
>NA|TRBJ1-5|TRBV9|few
CASNPSGGDHQPQHF
TGTGCCAGCAATCCCTCGGGTGGGGACCATCAGCCCCAGCATTTT
>NA|TRBJ1-5|TRBV3-1/TRBV3-2|NA
CASSEGRGGGQPQHF
TGTGCCAGCAGTGAAGGTCGTGGAGGTGGGCAGCCCCAGCATTTT
>NA|TRBJ1-5|TRBV29-1|NA
CSVEWGVNQPQHF
TGCAGCGTTGAATGGGGGGTAAATCAGCCCCAGCATTTT
>NA|TRBJ1-3|TRBV9|NA
CASSVEAHSSGNTIYF
TGTGCCAGCAGCGTAGAGGCCCACAGCTCTGGAAACACCATATATTTT
>NA|TRBJ1-6|TRBV7-9|NA
CASSPGFNSPLHF
TGTGCCAGCAGCCCAGGCTTCAATTCACCCCTCCACTTT
>TRBD2|TRBJ2-2|TRBV7-2|many
CASSLALREISVGELFF
TGTGCCAGCAGCTTGGCGCTGCGGGAGATTTCGGTAGGGGAGCTGTTTTTT
>NA|TRBJ1-1|TRBV29-1|few
CSVDRRNSNTEAFF
TGCAGCGTTGATCGGAGGAATTCGAACACTGAAGCTTTCTTT
>NA|TRBJ1-2|TRBV4-1|once
CARSRNYGGGATYGYTF
TGCGCCCGCAGCCGAAACTACGGTGGGGGGGCGACCTATGGCTACACCTTC
>NA|TRBJ1-2|TRBV6-5|NA
CASSYSGRSYGYTF
TGTGCCAGCAGTTACTCGGGCCGAAGCTATGGCTACACCTTC
>NA|TRBJ1-6|TRBV6-5|NA
CASSPPRPNSPLHF
TGTGCCAGCAGCCCCCCGCGCCCTAATTCACCCCTCCACTTT
>NA|TRBJ2-7|TRBV6-5|NA
CASSYSIRRGNYEQYF
TGTGCCAGCAGTTACTCTATCCGCCGGGGGAACTACGAGCAGTACTTC
>NA|TRBJ1-3|TRBV18|NA
CASSRIFVGQPELRSGNTIYF
TGTGCCAGCTCACGAATTTTCGTGGGACAACCAGAACTCCGCTCTGGAAACACCATATATTTT
>NA|TRBJ1-1|TRBV29-1|NA
CSVDRRGANTEAFF
TGCAGCGTTGACCGTCGGGGGGCGAACACTGAAGCTTTCTTT
>NA|TRBJ2-7|TRBV4-1|NA
CASSPGPLNEQYF
TGCGCCAGCAGCCCGGGGCCCCTTAACGAGCAGTACTTC
>TRBD1|TRBJ2-7|TRBV5-4|NA
CASSFAGTGVYEQYF
TGTGCCAGCAGCTTCGCGGGGACAGGGGTCTACGAGCAGTACTTC
>TRBD2|TRBJ2-3|TRBV6-4|NA
CASSDNSGGGTDTQYF
TGTGCCAGCAGTGACAATTCGGGGGGGGGCACAGATACGCAGTATTTT
>TRBD1|TRBJ1-2|TRBV7-3|NA
CASSLTGQGGFGYTF
TGTGCCAGCAGCTTAACGGGACAGGGGGGCTTTGGCTACACCTTC
>NA|TRBJ1-1|TRBV6-2/TRBV6-3|NA
CASSYGGVNTEAFF
TGTGCCAGCAGTTATGGGGGAGTGAACACTGAAGCTTTCTTT
>NA|TRBJ1-5|TRBV5-1|NA
CASSLSGQNNQPQHF
TGCGCCAGCAGCTTGTCCGGACAGAACAATCAGCCCCAGCATTTT
>TRBD1|TRBJ2-1|TRBV7-2|NA
CASSSGQGIRYNEQFF
TGTGCCAGCAGCTCCGGACAGGGGATACGCTACAATGAGCAGTTCTTC
>NA|TRBJ1-1|TRBV28|NA
CASSLPLDSWGAFF
TGTGCCAGCAGTCTTCCCCTCGACAGTTGGGGTGCTTTCTTT
>NA|TRBJ1-4|TRBV11-2|NA
CASSSGGRANEKLFF
TGTGCCAGCAGCTCCGGTGGCCGGGCTAATGAAAAACTGTTTTTT
>NA|TRBJ1-2|TRBV29-1|NA
CSVVSGRAFYGYTF
TGCAGCGTTGTCAGTGGGAGGGCGTTCTATGGCTACACCTTC
>TRBD1|TRBJ2-2|TRBV30|NA
CAWSPLWDRGPGELFF
TGTGCCTGGAGTCCCCTGTGGGACAGGGGACCCGGGGAGCTGTTTTTT
>NA|TRBJ2-4|TRBV10-3|NA
CATEDLAKNIQYF
TGTGCCACCGAAGATCTGGCCAAAAACATTCAGTACTTC
>NA|TRBJ1-2|TRBV30|few
CAWREMAGWGYTF
TGTGCCTGGAGGGAGATGGCCGGGTGGGGCTACACCTTC
>TRBD1|TRBJ2-1|TRBV24-1|NA
CATSDTTGANPYEQFF
TGTGCCACCAGTGATACGACAGGGGCGAACCCCTATGAGCAGTTCTTC
>TRBD1|TRBJ1-1|TRBV7-2|NA
CASSLAGQAGNTEAFF
TGTGCCAGCAGCTTAGCGGGACAGGCAGGGAACACTGAAGCTTTCTTT
>NA|TRBJ1-5|TRBV2|NA
CASSEDSWSNQPQHF
TGTGCCAGCAGTGAGGACAGTTGGAGCAATCAGCCCCAGCATTTT
>NA|TRBJ2-1|TRBV11-2|NA
CASSLYGGGESGFNEQFF
TGTGCCAGCAGCTTATACGGGGGCGGGGAGAGCGGCTTCAATGAGCAGTTCTTC
>NA|TRBJ2-2|TRBV5-1|once
CASKGTGIDTGELFF
TGCGCCAGCAAAGGAACGGGGATCGACACCGGGGAGCTGTTTTTT
>NA|TRBJ1-4|TRBV7-2|NA
CASSLSGALWFPNEKLFF
TGTGCCAGCAGCTTATCGGGGGCCCTTTGGTTCCCTAATGAAAAACTGTTTTTT
>TRBD1|TRBJ1-2|TRBV7-8|NA
CASSLVQGNYGYTF
TGTGCCAGCAGCTTAGTACAGGGGAACTATGGCTACACCTTC
>TRBD1|TRBJ2-1|TRBV11-2|NA
CASSLRQGATNEQFF
TGTGCCAGCAGCCTACGACAGGGGGCGACCAATGAGCAGTTCTTC